The sequence of this T cell receptor beta chain was determined in a study of OX40 agonist ivuxolimab in advanced cancers. Study outcomes and limitations: There was clonal expansion of CD4+ and CD8+ blood T cells by week 6 at 0.1 to 3.0 mg/kg. Relative to CD4+ cells, CD8+ T cells on average had more expanded clones. Some patients without response likewise showed low normalized clonal expansion. Partial responders dosed at 0.1-3.0 mg/kg displayed clonal expansion ranking among the lowest.

Measured with immunoSEQ multiplex PCR; TCRdb has only the in-frame clones, and not every one. The repertoire holds some 39,000 clones, with 80% to 90% as singletons. As concerns this clone: As yet, its antigen is unknown.

Germline loops: CDR1 LNHDA, CDR2 SQIVND (reference sequence). This CDR3 is built from 14 residues. The ends were cut back, 5 bases at V and 1 base at J, with 12 bases in the middle. The sequencing here drew on CD4+ or CD8+ T cells sorted from blood, taken in a trial of the OX40 agonist ivuxolimab. The J gene is TRBJ2-7, the V gene TRBV19; possibly TRBD1 for D (6 bases). The TCR originated in an adult with an advanced solid tumor such as melanoma, head and neck, liver or kidney cancer. The CDR3 nucleotides are TGTGCCAGTAGTCTACAGGGTACTTCCTACGAGCAGTACTTC. This gives the protein CASSLQGTSYEQYF.